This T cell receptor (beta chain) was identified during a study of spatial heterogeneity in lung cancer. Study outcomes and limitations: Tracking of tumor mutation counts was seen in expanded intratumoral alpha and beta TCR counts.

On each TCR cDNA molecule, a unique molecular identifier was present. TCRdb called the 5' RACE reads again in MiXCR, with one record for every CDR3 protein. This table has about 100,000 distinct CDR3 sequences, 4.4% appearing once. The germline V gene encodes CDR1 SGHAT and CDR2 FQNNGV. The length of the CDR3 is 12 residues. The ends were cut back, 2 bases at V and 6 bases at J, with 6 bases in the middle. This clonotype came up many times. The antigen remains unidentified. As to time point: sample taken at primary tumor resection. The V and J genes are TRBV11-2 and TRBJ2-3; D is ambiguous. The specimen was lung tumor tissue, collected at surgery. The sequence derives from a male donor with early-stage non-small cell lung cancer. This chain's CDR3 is CASSLPWDTQYF. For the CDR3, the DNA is TGTGCCAGCAGCTTACCTTGGGATACGCAGTATTTT.